Below, 9 T cell receptor beta chains from the same sample are listed, as sequenced in a study of CD8+ T cells in alopecia areata. TCR sequencing used cDNA made by reverse transcription of extracted RNA. Only in-frame clones appear in the TCRdb table, and some are missing; sequencing was by immunoSEQ multiplex PCR. Of roughly 200,000 clones in the sample, about 53% were seen once. The treatment was: oral pan-JAK inhibitor, 5-10 mg twice daily. The sample was CD8+ T cells sorted from blood, taken at week 24, from a patient treated with tofacitinib. These receptor sequences come from a human donor with alopecia areata.

The chain is built from TRBV5-1 and TRBJ2-1; unclear D gene. Germline CDR1 reads SGHRS; CDR2 reads YFSETQ. The CDR3 contains 12 residues. V was cut by 4 bases and J by 10 bases, with 12 bases left in between. The CDR3 region is CASSLGPSEQFF. CDR3 sequence (DNA): TGCGCCAGCAGCCTAGGACCCTCGGAGCAGTTCTTC. Full variable domain (rest looked up from reference TRBV5-1 and TRBJ2-1): KAGVTQTPRYLIKTRGQQVTLSCSPISGHRSVSWYQQTPGQGLQFLFEYFSETQRNKGNFPGRFSGRQFSNSRSEMNVSTLELGDSALYLCASSLGPSEQFFGPGTRLTVL.

The gene calls are TRBV5-1 and TRBJ2-6, with D tentatively TRBD1 (6 bases). The germline V gene encodes CDR1 SGHRS and CDR2 YFSETQ. V shed 4 bases and J shed 2 bases, with 16 bases lying between them. The CDR3 extends over 17 amino acids. CDR3 coding DNA: TGCGCCAGCAGCCTACTCGACAGGCCCCCTGGGGCCAACGTCCTGACTTTC. Protein product: CASSLLDRPPGANVLTF.

The chain combines TRBV7-8 with TRBJ1-1; unclear D gene. CDR1 is SGHVS, CDR2 FQNEAQ, per germline. The V and J ends lost 5 bases and 4 bases respectively, with 14 bases between them. The CDR3 covers 14 residues. The DNA for the CDR3 is TGTGCCAGCAGCCCTGCGGAGGGCGTCACTGAAGCTTTCTTT. This codes for CASSPAEGVTEAFF.

Here the CDR3 reads CASSGRLATNTGELFF. DNA for the CDR3: TGTGCCAGCAGCGGCCGACTAGCTACGAACACCGGGGAGCTGTTTTTT. J is TRBJ2-2 and V is TRBV9; 7 nucleotides match TRBD2. The CDR3 runs to 16 residues. CDR1 SGDLS and CDR2 YYNGEE come from the germline V gene. The V and J ends lost 3 bases and 0 bases, in that order; junction bases with no gene match: 5.

This rearrangement joins TRBV2 to TRBJ2-1, with 11 bases lining up with TRBD1. The CDR3 is 14 residues long. V trimming: 10 bases; J trimming: 4 bases; junction bases outside the gene matches: 6. The germline V gene encodes CDR1 SNHLY and CDR2 FYNNEI. CDR3 coding DNA: TGTGCCATCGGGACAGGGGGAGAGTACAATGAGCAGTTCTTC. Its protein is CAIGTGGEYNEQFF.

Concerning this clone: Other DNA sequences from this sample encode an identical CDR3 as well. The chain employs TRBV30 and TRBJ1-1; D is unclear. The germline V gene has CDR1 GTSNPN and CDR2 SVGIG (reference sequence). Trimming removed 4 bases at V and 6 bases at J, with 6 bases between. CDR3 size: 10 residues. The CDR3 protein is CAWKGAEAFF. The CDR3 DNA reads TGTGCCTGGAAGGGCGCTGAAGCTTTCTTT.

V is TRBV5-6 and J is TRBJ1-1; TRBD1 is a possible D gene (6 bases). Deletions cut 7 bases from V and 8 bases from J, with 15 bases between. This CDR3 has 12 amino acids. Germline V gene lookup returns CDR1 SGHDT and CDR2 YYEEEE. CDR3 protein: CASGSGTKEAFF. DNA for the CDR3: TGTGCCAGCGGATCCGGGACAAAAGAAGCTTTCTTT.

V usage is TRBV19 and J usage is TRBJ1-2; TRBD1 matches at 8 bases. V lost 3 bases and J lost 1; bases outside the gene matches: 1. Germline V CDR1 and CDR2: LNHDA, SQIVND (reference sequence). The CDR3 extends over 14 amino acids. CDR3 protein: CASSIGQGNYGYTF. Written as DNA, the CDR3 is TGTGCCAGTAGTATTGGACAGGGTAACTATGGCTACACCTTC.

This clone was counted between two and nine times. In the same sample, other DNA sequences code for this CDR3. This chain uses TRBV2 with TRBJ2-7; D is ambiguous. V shed 3 bases and J shed 7 bases, with 4 bases lying between them. The CDR3 totals 10 residues. CDR1 and CDR2 from the germline V gene are SNHLY and FYNNEI. The CDR3 nucleotides are TGTGCCAGCAGTGATGGTGAGCAGTACTTC. It specifies CASSDGEQYF.